These 7 T cell receptor beta chains were sequenced from one sample in a study of beta chain features in type 1 diabetes. TCRB transcripts that were expressed got sequenced, as all of the isolated RNA had been reverse transcribed. Assay: immunoSEQ multiplex PCR; the TCRdb copy retains only in-frame clones and omits some. The sample yields 620,000 or so clones, around 16% seen once. Sequencing was performed on naive CD4+ T cells from blood. Receptors originate from a man aged 18 to 30 in good health.

The chain employs TRBV4-2 and TRBJ1-5, with D possibly matching TRBD1 (6 bases). V lost 2 bases and J 1 base, leaving 12 bases between the germline ends. CDR3 size: 16 residues. Germline CDR1 is LGHNA and CDR2 is YNFKEQ. The DNA of the CDR3 is TGTGCCAGCAGCCAACGAGGGGGGATGAGCAATCAGCCCCAGCATTTT. Protein: CASSQRGGMSNQPQHF.

This clone appeared a few times. The chain combines TRBV5-1 with TRBJ2-2; 7 bases line up with TRBD2. Germline V gene data show CDR1 as SGHRS and CDR2 as YFSETQ. There are 14 residues in the CDR3. V dropped 6 bases and J dropped 5; count of bases not matched to a gene: 7. The CDR3 DNA reads TGCGCCAGCAACGGCGGGAGCTCTACCGGGGAGCTGTTTTTT. Translation: CASNGGSSTGELFF.

This rearrangement joins TRBV7-2 to TRBJ2-7, with D possibly matching TRBD2 (6 bases). Germline V lookup: CDR1 SGHTA, CDR2 FQGNSA. CDR3 length: 11 amino acids. Trimming stripped 5 bases from V and 7 bases from J, with 9 bases between. As DNA, the CDR3 is TGTGCCAGCAGCCTCCGGGAGGAGCAGTACTTC. It is translated as CASSLREEQYF.

This chain links TRBV12-5 with TRBJ2-1; 8 nucleotides line up with TRBD2. Germline lookup yields CDR1 LGHNT and CDR2 FRNRAP. The J segment lost 3 bases and the V segment lost 1 base, leaving 2 bases of the junction unmatched. The CDR3 totals 15 residues. The CDR3 reads CASGLGTSFYNEQFF. For the CDR3, the DNA is TGTGCTAGTGGTTTGGGGACTAGCTTCTACAATGAGCAGTTCTTC. Supplemented by reference TRBV12-5 and TRBJ2-1, the full variable domain reads DARVTQTPRHKVTEMGQEVTMRCQPILGHNTVFWYRQTMMQGLELLAYFRNRAPLDDSGMPKDRFSAEMPDATLATLKIQPSEPRDSAVYFCASGLGTSFYNEQFFGPGTRLTVL.

V gene TRBV4-1 combines with J gene TRBJ1-1; tentatively, D is TRBD1 (5 bases). Germline V lookup: CDR1 MGHRA, CDR2 YSYEKL. V gave up 10 bases and J gave up 4 bases, with 19 bases separating them. The length of the CDR3 is 14 residues. CDR3 nucleotides: TGCGCCACGAGGTCGAGAACCGGGGGCACTGAAGCTTTCTTT. Translated, it gives CATRSRTGGTEAFF.

The chain is built from TRBV18 and TRBJ2-5; D not resolved. Germline-derived CDR1 and CDR2 are KGHSH and LQKENI. Trimming left V 5 bases short and J 2 bases short, with 6 bases between. The CDR3 consists of 12 residues. CDR3 sequence reads: CASSSQQETQYF. CDR3 nucleotides: TGTGCCAGCTCAAGCCAACAAGAGACCCAGTACTTC.

This rearrangement joins TRBV21-1 to TRBJ1-2; TRBD1 reflects the table's D call only, with no check against the DNA. TRBV21-1 is a pseudogene segment. CDR3 length: 13 amino acids. The CDR3 DNA is TGTGCCAGCAGCATAGGACAGGGAGGTGGCTACACCTTC. It encodes CASSIGQGGGYTF.